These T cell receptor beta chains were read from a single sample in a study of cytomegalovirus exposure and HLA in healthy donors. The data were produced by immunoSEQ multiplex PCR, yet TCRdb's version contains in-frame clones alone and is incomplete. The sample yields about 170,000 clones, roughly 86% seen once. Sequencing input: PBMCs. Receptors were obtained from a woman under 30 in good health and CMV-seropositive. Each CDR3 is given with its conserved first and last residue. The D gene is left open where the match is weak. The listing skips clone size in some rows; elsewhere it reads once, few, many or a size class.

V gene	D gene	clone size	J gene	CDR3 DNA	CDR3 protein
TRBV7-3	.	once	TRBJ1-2	TGTGCCAGCAGCCGGGACAATTATGGCTACACCTTC	CASSRDNYGYTF
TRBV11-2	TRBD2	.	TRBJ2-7	TGTGCCAGCGGCGGGACTAGCGGAACCTACGAGCAGTACTTC	CASGGTSGTYEQYF
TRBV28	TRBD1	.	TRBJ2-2	TGTGCCAGCAGTACACGACAGGGGTGGACCGGGGAGCTGTTTTTT	CASSTRQGWTGELFF
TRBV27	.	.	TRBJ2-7	TGTGCCAGCAGTTTATATCAGGGGCCCTACGAGCAGTACTTC	CASSLYQGPYEQYF
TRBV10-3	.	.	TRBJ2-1	TGTGCCAGCGGGGAGGCTTACAATGAGCAGTTCTTC	CASGEAYNEQFF
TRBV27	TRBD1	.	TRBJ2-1	TGTGCCAGCACCAAGGCCCTGCCAGGGGGCTCCTACAATGAGCAGTTCTTC	CASTKALPGGSYNEQFF
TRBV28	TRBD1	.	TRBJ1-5	TGTGCCAGCGGGGGACAGGGAGTGGATCAGCCCCAGCATTTT	CASGGQGVDQPQHF
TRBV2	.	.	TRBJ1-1	TGTGCCAGCAGAAATACAGGATTGTCTCCCGAAGCTTTCTTT	CASRNTGLSPEAFF
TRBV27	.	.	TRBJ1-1	TGTGCCAGCAGTCCTCACCGACAGGCTCTAGGGACTGAAGCTTTCTTT	CASSPHRQALGTEAFF
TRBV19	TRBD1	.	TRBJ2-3	TGTGCCAGTAGTACTTTACCGGGACAGGGCACAGATACGCAGTATTTT	CASSTLPGQGTDTQYF
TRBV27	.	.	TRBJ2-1	TGTGCCAGCAGTGCACTCCGGAATGAGCAGTTCTTC	CASSALRNEQFF
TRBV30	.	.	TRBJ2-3	TGTGCCTGGAGTCTGGGGGCGATCACAGATACGCAGTATTTT	CAWSLGAITDTQYF
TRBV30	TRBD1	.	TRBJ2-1	TGTGCCTGGAGGGACAGGGGGAATGAGCAGTTCTTC	CAWRDRGNEQFF
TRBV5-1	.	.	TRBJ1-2	TGCGCCAGCAGCTATGGCGGAGGAGAAAACTATGGCTACACCTTC	CASSYGGGENYGYTF
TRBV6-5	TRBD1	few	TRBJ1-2	TGTGCCAGCACACCATACAGGGGACACTATGGCTACACCTTC	CASTPYRGHYGYTF
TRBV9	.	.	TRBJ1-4	TGTGCCAGCAGTGGGCGAGACGCAACTAATGAAAAACTGTTTTTT	CASSGRDATNEKLFF
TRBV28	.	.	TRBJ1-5	TGTGCCAGCAGTTTGGGGGGGCGTACTACTGGCAATCAGCCCCAGCATTTT	CASSLGGRTTGNQPQHF
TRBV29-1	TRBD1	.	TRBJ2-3	TGCAGCTCGGGACAGGGGTTGACTAGCACAGATACGCAGTATTTT	CSSGQGLTSTDTQYF
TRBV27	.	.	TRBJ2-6	TGTGCCAGCAGTTTGTACACCGCCTCTGGGGCCAACGTCCTGACTTTC	CASSLYTASGANVLTF
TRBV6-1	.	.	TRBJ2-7	TGTGCCAGCCCGGACAAGATGGGCATCTACGAGCAGTACTTC	CASPDKMGIYEQYF
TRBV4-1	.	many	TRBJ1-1	TGCGCCAGCAGCCAAGGGGCAGGGTACCGATATGAAGCTTTCTTT	CASSQGAGYRYEAFF
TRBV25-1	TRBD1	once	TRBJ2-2	TGTGCCAGCAGTGAATTGGGGACAGGGCCGAACACCGGGGAGCTGTTTTTT	CASSELGTGPNTGELFF
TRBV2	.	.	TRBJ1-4	TGTGCCAGCAGCCGACAAGACCCCGCGGGAAAACTGTTTTTT	CASSRQDPAGKLFF